The rows below give T cell receptor beta chains drawn from one sample of a study of T cell responses to AZD1222 COVID-19 vaccine. The protocol was immunoSEQ multiplex PCR, while the TCRdb copy is restricted to in-frame clones and leaves out a portion. The sample gives some 140,000 clones, over 90% of which show up once; 1.6% is in the top ten. Specimen: peripheral blood, collected on day 0 of AZD1222 vaccination. The receptors were sampled from an adult in good health. Each CDR3 is given without its conserved first and last residue. The D gene is left open where the match is weak.

v_gene,d_gene,j_gene,CDR3aa
TRBV24-1,TRBD2,TRBJ2-1,ATSTPGGEQF
TRBV28,NA,TRBJ1-2,ASGRGRTVYGYT
TRBV4-3,NA,TRBJ2-1,ASSQDIPWVAARNEQF
TRBV27,NA,TRBJ2-7,ASSSPPYEQY
TRBV15,TRBD1,TRBJ1-5,ATSRPGQGVDQPQH
TRBV11-3,TRBD2,TRBJ2-7,ASSPGTSGISYEQY
TRBV12-3/TRBV12-4,NA,TRBJ1-5,ASSQGQPQH
TRBV2,TRBD2,TRBJ2-5,ASNRLAARETQY
TRBV5-4,NA,TRBJ1-2,ASSKTAANYGYT
TRBV24-1,NA,TRBJ1-2,ATSQVAGYT
TRBV7-2,NA,TRBJ1-5,ASSLRGGGQPQH
TRBV18,TRBD1,TRBJ1-4,ASSRTTGQGGKLF
TRBV6-4,NA,TRBJ1-6,ASSDSRYSPLH
TRBV9,NA,TRBJ2-4,ASSDSGQPKNIQY
TRBV30,NA,TRBJ1-4,AWRVQGLSNEKLF
TRBV7-3,TRBD1,TRBJ1-2,ASRAGTGGNYGYT